The clone carrying this TCR beta chain was detected only a few times. The sample belongs to a study of glioma-infiltrating T cells. V lost 1 base and J lost 6; bases outside the gene matches: 7. CDR1 and CDR2 from the germline V gene are SQVTM and ANQGSEA. The CDR3 runs 16 residues. TCR alpha and beta CDR3 regions were amplified from RNA using iRepertoire nested multiplex PCR. For one-step reverse transcription and amplification, roughly 85-450 ng of tissue mRNA or PBMC total RNA was used. TCRdb called the multiplex PCR reads again in MiXCR, with one record for every CDR3 protein. The data hold about 180,000 distinct CDR3 sequences, with around 40% observed a single time.

Sequencing was done on a sample of glioma tissue, nonneoplastic brain tissue, or PBMCs (not recorded which). The chain employs TRBV29-1 and TRBJ2-1; TRBD2 matches at 12 bases. The origin of this receptor is a human donor with low-grade glioma or glioblastoma, undergoing nonglioma brain surgery, or in good health (not recorded which). The CDR3 spells CSVEGLAGESLNEQFF. The DNA for the CDR3 is TGCAGCGTTGAAGGACTAGCGGGAGAGTCCCTCAATGAGCAGTTCTTC.